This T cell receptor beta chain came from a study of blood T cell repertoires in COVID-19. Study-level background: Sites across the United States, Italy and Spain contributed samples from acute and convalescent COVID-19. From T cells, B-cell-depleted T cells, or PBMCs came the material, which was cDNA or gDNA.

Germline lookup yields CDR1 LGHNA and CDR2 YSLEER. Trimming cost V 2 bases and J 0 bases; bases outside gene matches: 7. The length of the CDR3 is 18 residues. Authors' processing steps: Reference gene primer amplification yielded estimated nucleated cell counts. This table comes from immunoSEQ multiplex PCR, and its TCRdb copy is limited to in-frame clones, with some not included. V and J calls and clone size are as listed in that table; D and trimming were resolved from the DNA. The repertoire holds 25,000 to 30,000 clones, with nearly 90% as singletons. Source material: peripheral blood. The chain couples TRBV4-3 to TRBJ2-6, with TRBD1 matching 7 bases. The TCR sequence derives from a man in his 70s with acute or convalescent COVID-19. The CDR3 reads CASSQQTGYASGANVLTF. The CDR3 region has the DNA TGCGCCAGCAGCCAACAGACAGGGTACGCCTCTGGGGCCAACGTCCTGACTTTC.